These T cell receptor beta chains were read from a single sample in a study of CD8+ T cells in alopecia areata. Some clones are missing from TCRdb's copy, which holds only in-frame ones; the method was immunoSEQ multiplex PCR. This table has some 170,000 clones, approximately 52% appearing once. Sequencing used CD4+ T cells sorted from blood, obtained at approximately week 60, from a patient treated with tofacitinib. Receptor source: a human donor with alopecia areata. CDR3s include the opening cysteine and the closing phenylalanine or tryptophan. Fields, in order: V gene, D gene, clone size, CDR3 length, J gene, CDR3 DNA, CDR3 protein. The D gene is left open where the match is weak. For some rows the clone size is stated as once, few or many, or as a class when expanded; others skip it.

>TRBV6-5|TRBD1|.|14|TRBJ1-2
TGTGCCAGCAGGAAACAGGGGTTGAACTATGGCTACACCTTC
CASRKQGLNYGYTF
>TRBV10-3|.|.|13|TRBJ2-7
TGTGCCATCAGTGAGTCGACTAGCTACGAGCAGTACTTC
CAISESTSYEQYF
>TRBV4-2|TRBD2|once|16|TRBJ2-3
TGTGCCAGCAGCCAAGGCATGCGGGGGAGCACAGATACGCAGTATTTT
CASSQGMRGSTDTQYF
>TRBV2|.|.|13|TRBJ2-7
TGTGCCAGCAGTGAAAGCAGAATCTACGAGCAGTACTTC
CASSESRIYEQYF
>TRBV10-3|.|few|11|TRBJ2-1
TGTGCCATCAGTGAACTCACCGAGCAGTTCTTC
CAISELTEQFF
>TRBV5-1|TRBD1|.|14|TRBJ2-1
TGCGCCAGCAGCTCCACTCGACAGGGGAATGAGCAGTTCTTC
CASSSTRQGNEQFF
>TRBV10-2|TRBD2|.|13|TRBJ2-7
TGCGCCAGCCGCACTAGCGGGGCTTACGAGCAGTACTTC
CASRTSGAYEQYF
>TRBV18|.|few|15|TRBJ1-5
TGTGCCAGCTCACAAACCTCGGCGGGCAATCAGCCCCAGCATTTT
CASSQTSAGNQPQHF
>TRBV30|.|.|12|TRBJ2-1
TGTGCCTGGAGTGGCGCCGGGTTCGACCATTTCTTC
CAWSGAGFDHFF
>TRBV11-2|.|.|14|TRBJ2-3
TGTGCCAGCAGCTTAGATGGTGGGGGAGATACGCAGTATTTT
CASSLDGGGDTQYF
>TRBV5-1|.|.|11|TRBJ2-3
TGCGCCAGCAGCGTGGGAAATACGCAGTATTTT
CASSVGNTQYF
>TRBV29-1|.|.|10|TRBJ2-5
TGCAGCGCCCCCGGGGAGACCCAGTACTTC
CSAPGETQYF
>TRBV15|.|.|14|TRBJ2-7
TGTGCCACCAGCAGAGATGCGAGCTCCTACGAGCAGTACTTC
CATSRDASSYEQYF
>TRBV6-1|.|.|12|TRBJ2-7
TGTGCCAGCACCACCCGGAGGTACGAGCAGTACTTC
CASTTRRYEQYF
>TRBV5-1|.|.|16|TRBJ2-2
TGCGCCAGCAGCTCGGGACAAGGGTCGAACACCGGGGAGCTGTTTTTT
CASSSGQGSNTGELFF
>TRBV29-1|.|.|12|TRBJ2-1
TGCAGCACCTCCGACAGCCACAATGAGCAGTTCTTC
CSTSDSHNEQFF
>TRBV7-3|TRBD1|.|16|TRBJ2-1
TGTGCCAGCAGCGCCCGGACAGGAGGCCACTACAATGAGCAGTTCTTC
CASSARTGGHYNEQFF
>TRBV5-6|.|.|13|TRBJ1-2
TGTGCCAGCAGCTCGGACGCCGAGAGCGGCTACACCTTC
CASSSDAESGYTF
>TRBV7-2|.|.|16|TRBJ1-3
TGTGCCAGCAGCTTAAAATCTGGTATCTCTGGAAACACCATATATTTT
CASSLKSGISGNTIYF
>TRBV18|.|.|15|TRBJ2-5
TGTGCCAGCTCACTCCTTCCCGGGGACCAAGAGACCCAGTACTTC
CASSLLPGDQETQYF
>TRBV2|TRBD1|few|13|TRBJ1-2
TGTGCCAGCAGTGAAGCCCGACAGGGTGGCTACACCTTC
CASSEARQGGYTF
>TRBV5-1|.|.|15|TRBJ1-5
TGCGCCAGCAGTCCGATGGGGGGTAGCAATCAGCCCCAGCATTTT
CASSPMGGSNQPQHF
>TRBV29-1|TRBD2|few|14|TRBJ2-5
TGCAGCGTTGATACTAGCGGGGGTCGCGAGACCCAGTACTTC
CSVDTSGGRETQYF
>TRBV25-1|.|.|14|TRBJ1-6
TGTGCCAGCAGACGGGTGGGGCTGGATTCACCCCTCCACTTT
CASRRVGLDSPLHF
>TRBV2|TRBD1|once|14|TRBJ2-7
TGTGCCAGTAGAGACAGGGAAGGATCCTACGAGCAGTACTTC
CASRDREGSYEQYF
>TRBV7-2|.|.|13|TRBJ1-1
TGTGCCAGCAAGGTCGGTTTGAACACTGAAGCTTTCTTT
CASKVGLNTEAFF
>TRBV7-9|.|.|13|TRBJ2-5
TGTGCCAGCAGCTTTTCCAGCCAAGAGACCCAGTACTTC
CASSFSSQETQYF